This T cell receptor beta chain emerged from a study of CD8+CD57+ T cells in acquired aplastic anemia. The overall study: Sorting CD4+ and CD8+ cells gave DNA averaging approximately 3 ug. There were roughly 9.8 million reads, on average, for CD4+ cells from healthy donors.

From germline, CDR1 is SGHTA and CDR2 FQGNSA. V was pared by 5 bases and J by 7 bases, with 14 bases of the junction left unmatched. This CDR3 region has 15 residues. Study observations and caveats: Common to patients and controls were twenty-nine CD8+ CDR3 sequences.

In this sample, this clonotype turned up a few times. Its specificity is unknown. Profiles of TCR beta VDJ and CDR3 were generated from a genomic DNA template. A single record per CDR3 protein comes from TCRdb applying MiXCR to the reads. This repertoire shows about 180,000 distinct CDR3 sequences, under 55% found once; its top ten account for around 2.9%. This clonotype was sampled from a human donor in good health. V and J are TRBV7-2 and TRBJ2-7; 7 nucleotides match TRBD2. Sequencing was carried out using sorted CD4+, CD8+, or CD8+CD57+ T cells (not recorded which) from PBMCs. The CDR3 DNA follows: TGTGCCAGCAGCCTCCTGGGCGGGGGAGGGAAAGAGCAGTACTTC. Its translation is CASSLLGGGGKEQYF.